Listed below are T cell receptor beta chains from one sample, sequenced in a study of T cell repertoires in cytomegalovirus infection. From the reads, TCRdb called clonotypes with MiXCR, one entry per CDR3 protein. The sample has some 800,000 distinct CDR3 sequences, approximately 29% seen once. No cognate antigen is known for these TCRs. The sequences come from cultured CD8+ T cells from PBMCs, collected from culture after CMV antigen stimulation. The receptors here all came from a human donor in good health (CMV status not recorded). Some clones in this sample may be carry-over from other donors' samples. CDR3s include the opening cysteine and the closing phenylalanine or tryptophan. Each record gives: V gene, D gene, CDR3 length, clone size, J gene, CDR3 protein, CDR3 DNA. A D gene is named only where the DNA matches it firmly. Clone size is shown for a subset of rows, as once, few, many or a class of expanded clone.

TRBV7-6,TRBD1,15,many,TRBJ1-4,CASSLAEGGQEKLFF,TGTGCCAGCAGCTTAGCAGAAGGGGGCCAGGAAAAACTGTTTTTT
TRBV27,-,15,few,TRBJ2-1,CASRPTGLDYNEQFF,TGTGCCAGCAGGCCCACGGGGTTGGACTACAATGAGCAGTTCTTC
TRBV6-1,-,14,-,TRBJ2-5,CASRGAQVQETQYF,TGTGCCAGCCGGGGGGCGCAGGTCCAAGAGACCCAGTACTTC
TRBV12-3/TRBV12-4,TRBD1,12,-,TRBJ1-1,CASTLDRAEAFF,TGTGCCAGCACTCTGGACAGGGCTGAAGCTTTCTTT
TRBV7-4,TRBD1,16,-,TRBJ1-4,CASSFLLQGAGEKLFF,TGTGCCAGCAGCTTCCTCTTACAGGGGGCTGGGGAAAAACTGTTTTTT
TRBV19,-,15,few,TRBJ2-1,CASSIEGIAHDEQFF,TGTGCCAGTAGTATAGAGGGGATAGCGCACGATGAGCAGTTCTTC
TRBV12-3/TRBV12-4,-,15,-,TRBJ2-1,CASNPGTESYNEQFF,TGTGCCAGCAACCCTGGGACGGAGAGCTACAATGAGCAGTTCTTC
TRBV27,-,14,-,TRBJ1-5,CASSLSQGSQPQHF,TGTGCCAGCAGTTTAAGTCAGGGAAGTCAGCCCCAGCATTTT
TRBV6-2/TRBV6-3,TRBD1,15,once,TRBJ1-5,CASTTDRVKNQPQHF,TGTGCCAGCACAACCGACAGGGTCAAGAATCAGCCCCAGCATTTT
TRBV19,TRBD2,17,-,TRBJ2-3,CASSIDPPGLAGLTQYF,TGTGCCAGTAGTATAGACCCCCCGGGACTAGCGGGCCTTACGCAGTATTTT
TRBV12-5,-,12,-,TRBJ1-2,CASGLGGRGYTF,TGTGCTAGTGGTTTAGGTGGGAGAGGCTACACCTTC
TRBV24-1,-,14,-,TRBJ1-5,CATQGADSNQPQHF,TGTGCCACCCAGGGAGCGGATAGCAATCAGCCCCAGCATTTT
TRBV19,-,14,-,TRBJ1-5,CASSIADINQPQHF,TGTGCCAGTAGTATAGCCGATATCAATCAGCCCCAGCATTTT
TRBV12-3/TRBV12-4,-,15,-,TRBJ2-7,CASSFVLQGAYEQYF,TGTGCCAGCAGTTTTGTACTACAGGGAGCCTACGAGCAGTACTTC
TRBV5-1,-,15,few,TRBJ2-7,CASSPSTEPSYEQYF,TGCGCCAGCAGTCCTTCGACGGAGCCTTCCTACGAGCAGTACTTC
TRBV7-7,-,15,few,TRBJ2-3,CASSFASGASDTQYF,TGTGCTAGCAGCTTCGCGTCGGGGGCCTCAGATACGCAGTATTTT
TRBV14,-,16,few,TRBJ2-3,CASSQVESGPDDTQYF,TGTGCCAGCAGCCAAGTCGAATCAGGGCCAGATGACACGCAGTATTTT
TRBV20-1,TRBD2,14,-,TRBJ2-1,CSATTGGTYNEQFF,TGCAGTGCTACCACGGGGGGGACCTACAATGAGCAGTTCTTC
TRBV10-3,TRBD2,18,few,TRBJ2-4,CATPGLAGFYGAKNIQYF,TGTGCCACTCCGGGACTAGCGGGGTTTTACGGGGCCAAAAACATTCAGTACTTC
TRBV5-4,-,12,-,TRBJ1-2,CATLQGGYGYTF,TGTGCCACCCTACAGGGCGGATATGGCTACACCTTC
TRBV24-1,TRBD1,18,-,TRBJ2-1,CATSTDRGGIRGYNEQFF,TGTGCCACCAGCACGGACAGGGGAGGGATCCGAGGGTACAATGAGCAGTTCTTC
TRBV7-9,-,15,-,TRBJ2-4,CASSSQGGGKNIQYF,TGTGCCAGCAGCTCCCAGGGAGGGGGAAAAAACATTCAGTACTTC
TRBV24-1,TRBD1,13,-,TRBJ1-1,CATSDGTDTEAFF,TGTGCCACCAGTGATGGGACAGACACTGAAGCTTTCTTT
TRBV10-3,TRBD2,16,many,TRBJ2-1,CAIRLDERGPGFEQFF,TGTGCCATCAGACTGGACGAGCGGGGGCCTGGGTTTGAGCAGTTCTTC
TRBV6-6,-,15,-,TRBJ1-1,CASSIPGLRDTEAFF,TGTGCCAGCAGCATACCCGGGCTAAGGGACACTGAAGCTTTCTTT
TRBV27,-,17,few,TRBJ1-5,CASSRTLEDLGNQPQHF,TGTGCCAGCAGTCGTACTTTGGAGGATCTTGGCAATCAGCCCCAGCATTTT
TRBV19,-,14,once,TRBJ2-7,CASSIDLSGSEQYF,TGTGCCAGTAGTATAGATCTATCAGGGAGCGAGCAGTACTTC
TRBV7-7,-,15,-,TRBJ2-1,CASSLRRGVDNEQFF,TGTGCTAGCAGCTTACGCAGGGGTGTCGACAATGAGCAGTTCTTC
TRBV5-5,-,14,few,TRBJ2-5,CASAPEGGGKTQYF,TGTGCCAGCGCCCCGGAAGGGGGCGGGAAGACCCAGTACTTC
TRBV5-4,TRBD1,15,-,TRBJ1-6,CASSLTAGGFSPLHF,TGTGCCAGCAGCTTGACGGCAGGGGGCTTTTCACCCCTCCACTTT
TRBV5-4,-,12,few,TRBJ2-3,CASGGAADTQYF,TGTGCCAGCGGGGGGGCGGCAGATACGCAGTATTTT
TRBV6-5,-,14,few,TRBJ2-5,CASSTRGAQETQYF,TGTGCCAGCAGTACCCGAGGCGCCCAAGAGACCCAGTACTTC
TRBV28,TRBD2,15,-,TRBJ2-1,CASSRRTSGSVGQFF,TGTGCCAGCAGCCGAAGGACTAGCGGAAGCGTGGGGCAGTTCTTC
TRBV15,TRBD2,18,-,TRBJ2-3,CATSSGSGGRGGTDTQYF,TGTGCCACCAGCAGCGGGTCCGGAGGACGGGGGGGCACAGATACGCAGTATTTT
TRBV10-3,TRBD1,18,-,TRBJ2-2,CAISEGIWAGGEVGELFF,TGTGCCATCAGTGAGGGGATTTGGGCAGGGGGAGAAGTCGGGGAGCTGTTTTTT
TRBV7-2,TRBD1,16,-,TRBJ1-2,CASSPWDRGQSYGYTF,TGTGCCAGCAGCCCCTGGGACAGGGGGCAGAGCTATGGCTACACCTTC
TRBV7-9,-,13,-,TRBJ1-2,CASSHDSNYGYTF,TGTGCCAGCAGTCACGACAGTAACTATGGCTACACCTTC
TRBV7-8,TRBD1,15,many,TRBJ1-5,CASSLATGDNQPQHF,TGTGCCAGCAGCTTAGCTACAGGGGACAATCAGCCCCAGCATTTT
TRBV7-8,TRBD2,20,many,TRBJ2-3,CASSLALTSGGRGGTDTQYF,TGTGCCAGCAGCTTAGCGCTGACTAGCGGGGGGCGAGGTGGCACAGATACGCAGTATTTT
TRBV27,TRBD2,17,-,TRBJ2-1,CASRIDSGTSSLSEQFF,TGTGCCAGCAGAATAGATTCCGGGACTAGCTCTTTGAGTGAGCAGTTCTTC
TRBV6-1,-,8,-,TRBJ2-3,CFTGTQYF,TGTTTTACAGGGACGCAGTATTTT
TRBV25-1,-,12,few,TRBJ2-1,CASSPFDNEQFF,TGTGCCAGCAGTCCTTTTGACAATGAGCAGTTCTTC
TRBV7-6,TRBD1,15,many,TRBJ1-2,CASSLAEDRVYGYTF,TGTGCCAGCAGCTTAGCGGAAGACAGGGTTTATGGCTACACCTTC
TRBV6-5,-,15,-,TRBJ1-1,CASSYSGQLGTEAFF,TGTGCCAGCAGTTACTCTGGACAGTTAGGGACTGAAGCTTTCTTT
TRBV6-1,TRBD1,15,many,TRBJ2-2,CASASGTGSTGELFF,TGTGCCAGCGCCTCCGGGACAGGGAGTACCGGGGAGCTGTTTTTT
TRBV7-2,TRBD2,15,-,TRBJ2-2,CASSFGTRYSGELFF,TGTGCCAGCAGCTTCGGGACTAGATATTCCGGGGAGCTGTTTTTT
TRBV6-1,-,14,few,TRBJ2-1,CASTSWDGYNEQFF,TGTGCCAGCACCTCCTGGGACGGCTACAATGAGCAGTTCTTC